The rows below give T cell receptor beta chains drawn from one sample of a study of technical replicates of blood from a few donors. The data were produced by immunoSEQ multiplex PCR, yet TCRdb's version contains in-frame clones alone and is incomplete. This repertoire shows roughly 68,000 clones, about 97% found once; its top ten account for 0.25% to 0.3%. Sequenced input: T cells isolated from PBMCs. The receptors were gathered from a human donor in good health. Each CDR3 is given with its conserved first and last residue. The D gene is left open where the match is weak. The listing skips clone size in some rows; elsewhere it reads once, few, many or a size class.

d_call clone_size j_call v_call cdr3_aa cdr3_nt
TRBD2 - TRBJ2-7 TRBV5-4 CASSETSGRASYNEQYF TGTGCCAGCAGCGAGACTAGCGGGAGGGCCTCTTACAACGAGCAGTACTTC
TRBD1 - TRBJ1-2 TRBV29-1 CSVEVLLPQGYGYTF TGCAGCGTTGAGGTCCTCCTACCACAGGGGTATGGCTACACCTTC
- - TRBJ2-6 TRBV30 CAWRTVTGANVLTF TGTGCCTGGAGGACAGTTACTGGGGCCAACGTCCTGACTTTC
TRBD1 - TRBJ2-6 TRBV6-6 CAGRGPNSGANVLTF TGTGCCGGCAGGGGGCCAAACTCTGGGGCCAACGTCCTGACTTTC
- - TRBJ1-4 TRBV9 CASSLRQEKLFF TGTGCCAGCAGCTTGAGGCAGGAAAAACTGTTTTTT
TRBD1 - TRBJ2-7 TRBV4-3 CASSQAAGGHEQYF TGCGCCAGCAGCCAAGCGGCAGGGGGCCACGAGCAGTACTTC
- - TRBJ2-1 TRBV27 CASSPLGHSSSYNEQFF TGTGCCAGCAGCCCACTGGGCCACTCAAGCTCCTACAATGAGCAGTTCTTC
- - TRBJ2-5 TRBV5-4 CASSSKGGVQETQYF TGTGCCAGCAGCTCAAAAGGGGGGGTCCAAGAGACCCAGTACTTC
TRBD2 - TRBJ2-5 TRBV11-2 CASSLSGTREETQYF TGTGCCAGCAGCCTCTCGGGGACTAGGGAAGAGACCCAGTACTTC
- - TRBJ1-3 TRBV4-3 CASSQNSFSGNTIYF TGCGCCAGCAGCCAAAACTCATTTTCTGGAAACACCATATATTTT
- - TRBJ2-5 TRBV9 CASSVGSFQETQYF TGTGCCAGCAGCGTAGGGAGTTTCCAAGAGACCCAGTACTTC
- - TRBJ2-7 TRBV6-5 CASSYSEDSPYEQYF TGTGCCAGCAGTTACTCGGAGGACTCGCCCTACGAGCAGTACTTC
TRBD1 - TRBJ1-3 TRBV6-5 CASRTGTGNTIYF TGTGCCAGCAGGACAGGGACTGGAAACACCATATATTTT
- - TRBJ2-7 TRBV6-5 CASANGYEQYF TGTGCCAGCGCGAACGGCTACGAGCAGTACTTC
- once TRBJ2-7 TRBV5-4 CASSLASAAYEQYF TGTGCCAGCAGCTTGGCCAGCGCCGCTTACGAGCAGTACTTC
TRBD1 - TRBJ2-2 TRBV5-1 CASSLKGQGVPGELFF TGCGCCAGCAGCTTGAAGGGACAGGGGGTGCCCGGGGAGCTGTTTTTT
- - TRBJ2-3 TRBV4-2 CASSQDPQGSGDTQYF TGTGCCAGCAGCCAAGATCCCCAGGGGAGTGGGGATACGCAGTATTTT
- - TRBJ2-3 TRBV7-9 CASSQAGFKGDTQYF TGTGCCAGCAGCCAGGCAGGGTTTAAGGGAGATACGCAGTATTTT
- - TRBJ2-7 TRBV12-5 CASGLGGEQYF TGTGCTAGTGGTTTAGGGGGCGAGCAGTACTTC
TRBD1 - TRBJ1-1 TRBV7-9 CASSTQGGGNTEAFF TGTGCCAGCAGCACCCAGGGGGGTGGGAACACTGAAGCTTTCTTT
- - TRBJ2-3 TRBV29-1 CSVEASARTDTQYF TGCAGCGTGGAGGCTAGCGCACGCACAGATACGCAGTATTTT
TRBD1 - TRBJ1-2 TRBV9 CASSARTGLYGYTF TGTGCCAGCAGCGCCCGGACAGGACTCTATGGCTACACCTTC